This T cell receptor (beta chain) was captured in a study of cytomegalovirus exposure and HLA in healthy donors. PCR involved 60 Vbeta and 13 Jbeta primers. Profiled with immunoSEQ multiplex PCR; TCRdb holds only in-frame clones, not every one. The profile shows 150,000 to 200,000 clones, roughly four fifths of them singletons. V gave up 3 bases and J gave up 0 bases, with 11 bases separating them. Per the germline V gene, CDR1 is GTSNPN and CDR2 is SVGIG (reference sequence). This CDR3 is built from 14 residues. This TCR was recovered from a young man in good health and CMV-seronegative. The sequenced sample consisted of PBMCs. The chain recombines TRBV30 with TRBJ1-2, with D possibly being TRBD1 (6 bases). The CDR3, as DNA: TGTGCCTGGAGCAACAGGGAAGCTAACTATGGCTACACCTTC. Its protein product is CAWSNREANYGYTF.